One and the same sample provided the 26 T cell receptor beta chains below, sequenced in a study of CD8+CD57+ T cells in acquired aplastic anemia. For CDR3 and TCR beta VDJ profiling, genomic DNA was the template used. TCRdb used MiXCR to reprocess the reads, holding one entry per CDR3 protein. The table lists 150,000 to 200,000 distinct CDR3 sequences, about 48% of them singletons. Sequences were obtained from sorted CD4+, CD8+, or CD8+CD57+ T cells (not recorded which) from PBMCs. The receptor source for this set is a human donor in good health.

This clonotype appeared many times. The V gene is TRBV29-1, the J gene TRBJ1-2; possible D gene TRBD1, 5 bases. This CDR3 is 13 amino acids long. The V end lost 4 bases, the J end lost 4 bases, and 13 bases lay between the germline ends. Germline-derived CDR1 and CDR2 are SQVTM and ANQGSEA. Written as DNA, the CDR3 is TGCAGCGTTGTTGGGGCCCAAGGCTATGGCTACACCTTC. It codes for CSVVGAQGYGYTF.

This clonotype was detected ten times or more. The V call is TRBV20-1, the J call TRBJ1-2, with 8 bases fitting TRBD1. In germline, CDR1 is DFQATT, CDR2 SNEGSKA (reference sequence). Trimming cost V 4 bases and J 0 bases; bases outside gene matches: 7. The CDR3 length is 15 residues. CDR3 in DNA: TGCAGTGCTACTGACTTACAGGGGGCTAACTATGGCTACACCTTC. Protein product: CSATDLQGANYGYTF.

This clonotype was found a few times. The chain is built from TRBV18 and TRBJ1-1; TRBD1 is a possible D gene (5 bases). The V gene lost 2 bases and the J gene lost 4 bases, with 17 bases spanning the gap. The germline CDR1 and CDR2 sequences are KGHSH and LQKENI. The CDR3 spans 16 residues. This CDR3 reads CASSPNNVVQGTEAFF. As DNA, the CDR3 is TGTGCCAGCTCACCAAATAACGTGGTCCAGGGCACTGAAGCTTTCTTT.

This clonotype was observed at least ten times. This rearrangement joins TRBV24-1 to TRBJ2-2, with a weak D call TRBD2 (6 bases). The CDR3 has 13 amino acids. V was shortened by 8 bases and J by 10 bases, with 16 bases between the two germline ends. The V gene's germline CDR1 is KGHDR and CDR2 SFDVKD. The CDR3 region has the DNA TGTGCCACCAAGGCGGGAATAGGTGCGGAGCTGTTTTTT. Amino acid sequence: CATKAGIGAELFF.

This clonotype was detected ten times or more. The chain has TRBV15 and TRBJ2-1; TRBD2 might be the D (6 bases). The CDR3 extends over 16 amino acids. V shed 3 bases and J shed 3 bases, with 15 bases lying between them. The V gene's germline CDR1 is LNHNV and CDR2 YYDKDF (reference sequence). The CDR3 nucleotides are TGTGCCACCAGCAGGGGGACTTCCTCCCGCTACAATGAGCAGTTCTTC. It yields the protein CATSRGTSSRYNEQFF.

This clonotype has a single count. CDR3 nucleotide sequence: TGTGCCAGCTCACCGGACAGCCCCTACGAGCAGTACTTC. Its translation is CASSPDSPYEQYF. V gene TRBV7-2 combines with J gene TRBJ2-7, with D possibly matching TRBD1 (6 bases). The length of the CDR3 is 13 residues. The V end was cut by 8 bases, the J end by 2 bases, with 13 bases between. Germline assignment: CDR1 SGHTA and CDR2 FQGNSA.

This clonotype was observed many times. The rearrangement links TRBV19 to TRBJ2-1, with D tentatively TRBD2 (6 bases). The ends were cut back, 3 bases at V and 9 bases at J, with 18 bases in the middle. The CDR3 consists of 15 residues. The germline V gene has CDR1 LNHDA and CDR2 SQIVND (reference sequence). The CDR3, as DNA: TGTGCCAGTAGTATTTGGAGGGGCTCCCTAGGTGAGCAGTTCTTC. It translates to CASSIWRGSLGEQFF.

The chain links TRBV15 to TRBJ2-3; D is perhaps TRBD1 or TRBD2 (5 bases each). This CDR3 is built from 16 residues. Germline CDR1 is LNHNV and CDR2 is YYDKDF (reference sequence). Trimming pared 7 bases from V and 0 bases from J, leaving 17 bases between. CDR3 sequence (DNA): TGTGCCACCACACCCGGGGTCAGGGCTAGCACAGATACGCAGTATTTT. It specifies CATTPGVRASTDTQYF.

The rearrangement links TRBV11-2 to TRBJ2-6; D gene unclear. The CDR3 consists of 16 residues. Germline V gene sequence: CDR1 SGHAT, CDR2 FQNNGV. Deletions cut 1 base from V and 0 bases from J, with 7 bases between. The CDR3 region is CASSLVYSSGANVLTF. The CDR3 DNA reads TGTGCCAGCAGCTTAGTCTACAGCTCTGGGGCCAACGTCCTGACTTTC.

On this clonotype itself: This could be a read error, since a much larger clone is one nucleotide away. It is likely a read error, because the conserved phenylalanine at the end of the CDR3 is missing. The chain has TRBV20-1 and TRBJ1-5, with D perhaps TRBD1 (5 bases). The CDR3 is 15 amino acids. V was pared by 0 bases and J by 6 bases, with 15 bases between. Germline V gives CDR1 DFQATT, CDR2 SNEGSKA (reference sequence). The DNA for the CDR3 is TGCAGTGCTAGAGATTCCGGTGGGGGGTTTCAGCCCCAGCATGTT. Translating gives CSARDSGGGFQPQHV.

This clonotype occurred many times. The chain combines TRBV12-3 or TRBV12-4 with TRBJ1-5, with D possibly TRBD1 on 5 matching bases. The CDR3 spans 15 residues. V lost 7 bases and J lost 4, with 17 bases in between. CDR3 DNA: TGTGCCAGCATGGGGCCGGGCGGATTGAATCAGCCCCAGCATTTT. Its translation: CASMGPGGLNQPQHF.

There are many counts of this clonotype. V gene TRBV7-8 combines with J gene TRBJ1-5; TRBD1 agrees at 7 bases. CDR1 and CDR2 from the germline V gene are SGHVS and FQNEAQ. Trimming took 5 bases from V and 5 from J; bases not matched to a gene: 9. The CDR3 runs 15 residues. This chain's CDR3 is CASSPRDRGYQPQHF. The CDR3 region has the DNA TGTGCCAGCAGCCCACGGGACAGAGGGTATCAGCCCCAGCATTTT.

This clonotype was counted once. The V call is TRBV5-6, the J call TRBJ2-5; tentative D call: TRBD2 (6 bases). CDR3 size: 14 residues. The V end was cut by 7 bases, the J end by 1 base, with 14 bases between. Germline V CDR1 and CDR2: SGHDT, YYEEEE. The CDR3 loop reads CASLGWDFQETQYF. For the CDR3, the DNA is TGTGCCAGCCTGGGTTGGGACTTCCAAGAGACCCAGTACTTC. Filled out from reference TRBV5-6 and TRBJ2-5, the complete variable domain reads DAGVTQSPTHLIKTRGQQVTLRCSPKSGHDTVSWYQQALGQGPQFIFQYYEEEERQRGNFPDRFSGHQFPNYSSELNVNALLLGDSALYLCASLGWDFQETQYFGPGTRLLVL.

In the case of this clonotype: A single base separates this from a much larger clone, so it may be a read error. Since the CDR3 does not end with the conserved phenylalanine or tryptophan, this likely comes from a read error. The rearrangement uses TRBV6-1 and TRBJ2-7; D not certain. CDR3 length equals 13 residues. The V gene lost 7 bases and the J gene lost 7 bases, with 17 bases spanning the gap. Germline V CDR1 and CDR2: MNHNS, SASEGT. Here the CDR3 reads CASTKTTPREQYS. The DNA of the CDR3 is TGTGCCAGCACAAAAACTACCCCCCGGGAGCAGTACTCC.

This clonotype occurred many times. The CDR3 is CASSQRTGGLVTEAFF. CDR3 DNA sequence: TGTGCCAGCAGCCAAAGGACAGGGGGCTTGGTCACTGAAGCTTTCTTT. The rearrangement joins TRBV16 to TRBJ1-1, with 11 bases aligning to TRBD1. V trimming: 2 bases; J trimming: 4 bases; junction bases outside the gene matches: 6. This CDR3 is 16 amino acids long. Germline CDR1 is KGHSY and CDR2 is FQNENV.

The rearrangement links TRBV12-3 or TRBV12-4 to TRBJ1-2, with 8 positions matching TRBD1. Unmatched junction bases numbered 9, after V lost 5 bases and J lost 10 bases. The CDR3 totals 13 residues. The CDR3 DNA reads TGTGCCAGCAGTCCGGACAGGGTCTACGACTACACCTTC. It yields the protein CASSPDRVYDYTF.

The rearrangement uses TRBV29-1 and TRBJ2-3, with TRBD1 matching 9 bases. The V gene end was trimmed by 5 bases and the J gene end by 4 bases; junction bases not matched to a gene: 4. This CDR3 has 13 residues. Per the germline V gene, CDR1 is SQVTM and CDR2 is ANQGSEA. CDR3 protein: CSVQTGGADTQYF. Written as DNA, the CDR3 is TGCAGCGTTCAAACAGGGGGCGCAGATACGCAGTATTTT.

The table lists this clonotype with many counts. The chain links TRBV2 to TRBJ2-1; 7 bases agree with TRBD2. The CDR3 consists of 18 residues. After removal of 2 bases from V and 7 bases from J, the junction contained 17 bases not matched to a gene. The germline CDR1 and CDR2 sequences are SNHLY and FYNNEI. Written as DNA, the CDR3 is TGTGCCAGCAGTGAATGGGCGGGAGACGCCGTTCCCCTTAATGAGCAGTTCTTC. Its translation is CASSEWAGDAVPLNEQFF.

This clonotype was counted ten times or more. The chain recombines TRBV20-1 with TRBJ1-1; TRBD1 aligns across 9 bases. Trimming removed 6 bases from V and 10 bases from J; junction bases left unmatched: 3. Germline V gene lookup returns CDR1 DFQATT and CDR2 SNEGSKA (reference sequence). The CDR3 runs 10 residues. The CDR3 reads CSAPDRGAFF. The CDR3, as DNA: TGCAGTGCCCCGGACAGGGGAGCTTTCTTT.

The chain joins TRBV7-8 to TRBJ2-3; D is uncertain. The CDR3 is 14 amino acids. CDR1 is SGHVS and CDR2 is FQNEAQ in the germline V gene. The V end was cut by 5 bases, the J end by 0 bases, with 9 bases between. CDR3 DNA: TGTGCCAGCAGCCGCGGTTTAAGCACAGATACGCAGTATTTT. It specifies CASSRGLSTDTQYF.

The rearrangement joins TRBV10-3 to TRBJ1-2; the D gene is possibly TRBD1 (6 bases). The CDR3 covers 15 residues. V shed 10 bases and J shed 4 bases, with 22 bases lying between them. Germline V CDR1 and CDR2: ENHRY, SYGVKD. For the CDR3, the DNA is TGTGCCACCAGCGAGGGTGGGGGCTCGACCTATGGCTACACCTTC. It codes for CATSEGGGSTYGYTF.

This clonotype was seen repeatedly, ten times or more. V and J are TRBV5-1 and TRBJ2-6, with TRBD2 identical over 8 bases. V lost 4 bases and J lost 4; bases outside the gene matches: 10. CDR1 and CDR2 from the germline V gene are SGHRS and YFSETQ. The CDR3 length is 17 residues. CDR3 in amino acids: CASSASAGGGGANVLTF. The CDR3 region has the DNA TGCGCCAGCAGCGCCTCCGCGGGGGGCGGAGGGGCCAACGTCCTGACTTTC.

This clonotype was seen at least ten times. This chain joins TRBV5-8 and TRBJ1-1; D possibly corresponds to TRBD1 (5 bases). The CDR3 is 16 residues long. Germline CDR1 is SGHTS and CDR2 is YDEGEE. The V and J ends lost 1 base and 0 bases respectively, with 13 bases between them. The CDR3 loop is CASSLSYGTMNTEAFF. For the CDR3, the DNA is TGTGCCAGCAGCTTGAGTTACGGGACCATGAACACTGAAGCTTTCTTT.

The CDR3 region is CASSPQTGIGTEAFF. The DNA for the CDR3 is TGTGCCAGCAGCCCGCAGACAGGGATCGGCACTGAAGCTTTCTTT. The chain is built from TRBV7-6 and TRBJ1-1, with 7 bases matching TRBD1. The J segment lost 4 bases and the V segment lost 5 bases, leaving 10 bases of the junction unmatched. This CDR3 has 15 residues. Per germline, CDR1 SGHVS and CDR2 FNYEAQ.

The genes are TRBV7-9 and TRBJ2-5; D ambiguous. Trimming stripped 3 bases from V and 5 bases from J, with 16 bases between. This CDR3 region has 15 residues. Germline CDR1 SEHNR, CDR2 FQNEAQ (reference sequence). The CDR3 nucleotides read TGTGCCAGCAGCTTCCCCCGGGCTGTGAGGGAGACCCAGTACTTC. Amino acid sequence: CASSFPRAVRETQYF.

V usage is TRBV14 and J usage is TRBJ2-7; tentative D call: TRBD2 (6 bases). CDR1 and CDR2 from the germline V gene are SGHDN and FVKESK. Trimming took 4 bases from V and 4 from J, leaving 14 bases between them. The CDR3 is 14 amino acids. CDR3 nucleotides: TGTGCCAGCAGCCCAAGACCGGGAGAGTACGAGCAGTACTTC. This sequence encodes CASSPRPGEYEQYF. Drawing the rest from reference TRBV14 and TRBJ2-7, the complete variable domain is EAGVTQFPSHSVIEKGQTVTLRCDPISGHDNLYWYRRVMGKEIKFLLHFVKESKQDESGMPNNRFLAERTGGTYSTLKVQPAELEDSGVYFCASSPRPGEYEQYFGPGTRLTVT.